Shown below are 8 T cell receptor beta chains from a single sample sequenced in a study of OX40 agonist ivuxolimab in advanced cancers. Libraries were prepared by immunoSEQ multiplex PCR; TCRdb keeps only in-frame clonotypes and omits some of them. The sample shows 55,000 to 85,000 clones, roughly nine tenths of them seen only once. This specimen consisted of CD4+ or CD8+ T cells sorted from blood, obtained in a trial of the OX40 agonist ivuxolimab. These receptor sequences come from an adult with an advanced solid tumor such as melanoma, head and neck, liver or kidney cancer.

This clone came up once. This chain connects TRBV7-9 to TRBJ2-3; D remains ambiguous. The V gene's germline CDR1 is SEHNR and CDR2 FQNEAQ (reference sequence). The CDR3 has 13 amino acids. Between the trimmed V and J ends, which lost 4 bases and 4 bases, there was a span of 9 bases. The CDR3: CASSSDGSDTQYF. In DNA, the CDR3 is TGTGCCAGCAGCTCCGACGGGTCAGATACGCAGTATTTT.

This rearrangement joins TRBV7-6 to TRBJ1-6; no reliable D call. The V and J ends lost 2 bases and 8 bases respectively, with 13 bases between them. Germline V gene data show CDR1 as SGHVS and CDR2 as FNYEAQ. The CDR3 sequence is 15 residues long. The CDR3 spells CASSLKVGMDSPLHF. The CDR3 DNA follows: TGTGCCAGCAGCTTAAAGGTGGGGATGGATTCACCCCTCCACTTT.

As for this clone: This CDR3 is also generated by other DNA sequences in the sample. This rearrangement joins TRBV20-1 to TRBJ1-1; D unclear. CDR3 length equals 10 residues. Per the germline V gene, CDR1 is DFQATT and CDR2 is SNEGSKA (reference sequence). Trimming stripped 6 bases from V and 1 base from J, with 3 bases between. The CDR3 nucleotides read TGCAGTGCAAAGAACACTGAAGCTTTCTTT. Translating gives CSAKNTEAFF.

The V and J genes are TRBV5-4 and TRBJ1-1; TRBD1 matches at 8 bases. Germline CDR1 is SGHNT and CDR2 is YYREEE (reference sequence). Losses at the gene ends were 0 bases for V and 1 base for J; bases not matched to a gene: 2. The length of the CDR3 is 15 residues. The CDR3 DNA sequence: TGTGCCAGCAGCTTGGGAGGACAGGGGAACACTGAAGCTTTCTTT. This sequence encodes CASSLGGQGNTEAFF.

The chain links TRBV2 to TRBJ2-7; D is possibly TRBD2 (5 bases). The CDR3 is made up of 14 amino acids. Germline CDR1 reads SNHLY; CDR2 reads FYNNEI. With 7 bases removed from V and 0 bases from J, the gap between germline ends came to 13 bases. In nucleotides, the CDR3 is TGTGCCAGCAACTTCCGGGGAAGCTCCTACGAGCAGTACTTC. Its protein is CASNFRGSSYEQYF.

This rearrangement joins TRBV18 to TRBJ2-7; maybe TRBD2 (6 bases). The CDR3 runs 17 residues. The V gene lost 1 base and the J gene lost 2 bases, with 18 bases spanning the gap. Germline values: CDR1 KGHSH, CDR2 LQKENI. CDR3 sequence reads: CASSPLLGAAGTYEQYF. The CDR3 DNA sequence: TGTGCCAGCTCACCACTTCTCGGGGCGGCGGGGACCTACGAGCAGTACTTC. Complete variable domain (other parts from reference TRBV18 and TRBJ2-7): NAGVMQNPRHLVRRRGQEARLRCSPMKGHSHVYWYRQLPEEGLKFMVYLQKENIIDESGMPKERFSAEFPKEGPSILRIQQVVRGDSAAYFCASSPLLGAAGTYEQYFGPGTRLTVT.

This clone was seen once. The chain employs TRBV19 and TRBJ2-1, with D perhaps given as TRBD1 or TRBD2 (5 bases each). Germline lookup yields CDR1 LNHDA and CDR2 SQIVND (reference sequence). V lost 9 bases and J 12 bases, leaving 21 bases between the germline ends. This CDR3 has 13 amino acids. For the CDR3, the DNA is TGTGCCAGCCGGGACCCCGTTATTGTGTTGCAGTTCTTC. It specifies CASRDPVIVLQFF.

The chain carries TRBV29-1 and TRBJ2-3; unclear D gene. The length of the CDR3 is 13 residues. Deletions cut 7 bases from V and 0 bases from J, with 11 bases between. Germline V gene sequence: CDR1 SQVTM, CDR2 ANQGSEA. CDR3 nucleotides: TGCAGCGCTCAACCAACTAGCACAGATACGCAGTATTTT. Its translation is CSAQPTSTDTQYF.